This T cell receptor beta chain emerged from a study of human T cells and chemical hapten exposure. Study-level background: Each patch test put 0.01% DPC on the upper back, and results were read at 6 days.

Original handling: The median was around 91,000 TCRs per sample, ranging roughly 20,000 to 750,000. Each CDR3 protein gets one entry after TCRdb re-called the RACE reads with MiXCR. None of the V and J calls come from the authors' own analysis; TCRdb made them. The table includes about 42,000 distinct CDR3 sequences, approximately 9.6% detected once. Indicated time point: patch test 2, 6 weeks after DPC sensitization. Stated treatment: therapeutic diphenylcyclopropenone sensitization with weekly scalp DPC. Unfractionated whole blood was the source of the extracted total RNA. Study-wide results and caveats: The donors suffered from alopecia, so their immune response may not match that of healthy people.

As regards this clonotype: Its antigen is not identified.

The CDR3 extends over 18 amino acids. The V gene's germline CDR1 is SQVTM and CDR2 ANQGSEA. V was clipped by 5 bases and J by 4 bases; unmatched bases: 14. The specimen comprised whole blood, sampled in connection with sensitization to the hapten diphenylcyclopropenone (DPC). The V call is TRBV29-1, the J call TRBJ2-3; 14 positions match TRBD2. The receptor's source is a woman aged 30 to 39 with alopecia areata. Some clones in this sample may be carry-over from other donors' samples. As DNA, the CDR3 is TGCAGCGTTCCCACCGACGGGACTAGCGGGGGTAACGCAGATACGCAGTATTTT. This codes for CSVPTDGTSGGNADTQYF.